This T cell receptor beta chain was found in a study of T cell clonotyping in hematopoietic cell transplantation. Notes on this clone: Its target is unknown.

Between the trimmed V and J ends, which lost 3 bases and 2 bases, there was a span of 16 bases. The CDR3 length is 16 residues. CDR1 is SGHTS, CDR2 YDEGEE, per germline. The method was immunoSEQ multiplex PCR; TCRdb's version includes in-frame clones alone and lacks a portion of them. The sample yields about 76,000 clones, 90% to 96% seen once. Time point specified: recipient sample about 28 days before transplant, after cytoreduction. Blood collection times were about day -28 and days 30, 100, 180 posttransplant. Whole-study findings and limits: Few recipient clonotypes overlapped donors; over 95% were de novo at given depth.

The clonotype was recovered from a woman aged 45-65 years with acute myeloid leukemia. Some clones in this sample may be carry-over from other donors' samples. This chain links TRBV5-8 with TRBJ2-3, with D perhaps given as TRBD1 or TRBD2 (5 bases each). This specimen was peripheral blood mononuclear cells, taken before stem cell transplant. CDR3 in amino acids: CASSYPKGTTTDTQYF. As DNA, the CDR3 is TGTGCCAGCAGCTACCCAAAGGGGACGACCACAGATACGCAGTATTTT. The full variable domain, rest sourced from reference TRBV5-8 and TRBJ2-3, is EAGVTQSPTHLIKTRGQQATLRCSPISGHTSVYWYQQALGLGLQFLLWYDEGEERNRGNFPPRFSGRQFPNYSSELNVNALELEDSALYLCASSYPKGTTTDTQYFGPGTRLTVL.